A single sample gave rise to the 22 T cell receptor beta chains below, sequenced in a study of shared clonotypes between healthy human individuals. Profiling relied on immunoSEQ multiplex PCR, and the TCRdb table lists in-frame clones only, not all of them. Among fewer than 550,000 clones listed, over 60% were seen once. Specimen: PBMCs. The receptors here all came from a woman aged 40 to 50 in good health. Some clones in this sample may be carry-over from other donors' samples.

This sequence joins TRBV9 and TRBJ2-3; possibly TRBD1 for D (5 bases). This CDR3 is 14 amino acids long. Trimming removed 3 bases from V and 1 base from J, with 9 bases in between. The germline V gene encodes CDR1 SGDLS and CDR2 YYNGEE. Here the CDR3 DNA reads TGTGCCAGCAGCGAACAGGCGGGCACAGATACGCAGTATTTT. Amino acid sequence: CASSEQAGTDTQYF.

CDR3 in DNA: TGTGCCAGCAGTGATTATCAGCCCCAGCATTTT. This codes for CASSDYQPQHF. The chain has TRBV6-1 and TRBJ1-5; D remains unclear. Germline values: CDR1 MNHNS, CDR2 SASEGT. The CDR3 loop spans 11 amino acids. V was shortened by 3 bases and J by 5 bases, with 2 bases between the two germline ends.

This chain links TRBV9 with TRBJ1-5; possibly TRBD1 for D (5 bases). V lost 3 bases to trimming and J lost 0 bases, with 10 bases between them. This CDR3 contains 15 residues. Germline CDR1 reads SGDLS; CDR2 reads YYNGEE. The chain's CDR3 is CASSGGGNSNQPQHF. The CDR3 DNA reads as TGTGCCAGCAGCGGCGGGGGAAATAGCAATCAGCCCCAGCATTTT.

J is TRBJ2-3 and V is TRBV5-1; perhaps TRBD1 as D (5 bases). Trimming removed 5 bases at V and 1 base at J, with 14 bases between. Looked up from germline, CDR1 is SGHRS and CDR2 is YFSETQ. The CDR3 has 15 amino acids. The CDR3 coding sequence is TGCGCCAGCAGTTCCCAAGGGGTGGGCACAGATACGCAGTATTTT. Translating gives CASSSQGVGTDTQYF.

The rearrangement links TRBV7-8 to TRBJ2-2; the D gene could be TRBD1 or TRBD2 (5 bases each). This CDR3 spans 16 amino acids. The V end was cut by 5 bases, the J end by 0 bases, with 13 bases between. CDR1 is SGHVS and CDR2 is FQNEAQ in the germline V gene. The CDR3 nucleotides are TGTGCCAGCAGCCCCTCCGGGGCTTCGAACACCGGGGAGCTGTTTTTT. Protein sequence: CASSPSGASNTGELFF.

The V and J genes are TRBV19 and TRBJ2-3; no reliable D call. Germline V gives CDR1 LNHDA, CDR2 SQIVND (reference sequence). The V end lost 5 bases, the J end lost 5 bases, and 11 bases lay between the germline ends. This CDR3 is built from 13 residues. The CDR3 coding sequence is TGTGCCAGTAGTCCCGGTTATGGAGATACGCAGTATTTT. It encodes CASSPGYGDTQYF.

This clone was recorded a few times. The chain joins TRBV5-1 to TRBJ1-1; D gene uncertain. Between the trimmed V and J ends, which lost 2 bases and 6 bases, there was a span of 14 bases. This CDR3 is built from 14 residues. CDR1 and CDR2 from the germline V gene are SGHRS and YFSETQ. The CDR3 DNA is TGCGCCAGCAGCTTCGGTAGACCCGGGGCTGAAGCTTTCTTT. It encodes CASSFGRPGAEAFF.

The CDR3 coding sequence is TGTGCCAGCAGCCAAGAAACGGGTTCGGGCTATGGCTACACCTTC. Protein product: CASSQETGSGYGYTF. The gene calls are TRBV14 and TRBJ1-2; D remains ambiguous. Germline V gene sequence: CDR1 SGHDN, CDR2 FVKESK. The V end lost 0 bases, the J end lost 4 bases, and 12 bases lay between the germline ends. The length of the CDR3 is 15 residues.

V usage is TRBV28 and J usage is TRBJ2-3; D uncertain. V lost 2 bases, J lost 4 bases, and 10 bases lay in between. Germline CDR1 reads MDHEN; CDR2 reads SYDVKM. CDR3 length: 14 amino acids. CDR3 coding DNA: TGTGCCAGCAGTTTACCGGCTAATCCAGATACGCAGTATTTT. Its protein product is CASSLPANPDTQYF.

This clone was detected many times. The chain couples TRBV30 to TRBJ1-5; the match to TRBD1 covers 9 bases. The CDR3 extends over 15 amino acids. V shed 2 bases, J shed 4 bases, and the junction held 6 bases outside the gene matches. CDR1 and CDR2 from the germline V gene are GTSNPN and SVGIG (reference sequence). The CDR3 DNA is TGTGCCTGGAGTAGACAGGGGGGGCCGAATCAGCCCCAGCATTTT. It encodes CAWSRQGGPNQPQHF.

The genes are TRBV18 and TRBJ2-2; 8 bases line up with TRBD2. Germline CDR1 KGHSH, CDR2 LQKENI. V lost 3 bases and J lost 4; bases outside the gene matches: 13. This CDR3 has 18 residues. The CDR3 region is CASSPRKPGLVSTGELFF. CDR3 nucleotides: TGTGCCAGCTCACCCCGGAAACCGGGACTAGTCTCCACCGGGGAGCTGTTTTTT. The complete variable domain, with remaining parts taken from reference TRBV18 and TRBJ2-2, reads NAGVMQNPRHLVRRRGQEARLRCSPMKGHSHVYWYRQLPEEGLKFMVYLQKENIIDESGMPKERFSAEFPKEGPSILRIQQVVRGDSAAYFCASSPRKPGLVSTGELFFGEGSRLTVL.

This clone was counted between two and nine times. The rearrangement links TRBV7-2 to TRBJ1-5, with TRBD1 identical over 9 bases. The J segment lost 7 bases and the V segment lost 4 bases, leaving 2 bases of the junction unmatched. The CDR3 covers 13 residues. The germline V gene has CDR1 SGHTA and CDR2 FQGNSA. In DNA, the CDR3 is TGTGCCAGCAGCTACAGGGGGCAACAGCCCCAGCATTTT. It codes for CASSYRGQQPQHF. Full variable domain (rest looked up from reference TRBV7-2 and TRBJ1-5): GAGVSQSPSNKVTEKGKDVELRCDPISGHTALYWYRQSLGQGLEFLIYFQGNSAPDKSGLPSDRFSAERTGGSVSTLTIQRTQQEDSAVYLCASSYRGQQPQHFGDGTRLSIL.

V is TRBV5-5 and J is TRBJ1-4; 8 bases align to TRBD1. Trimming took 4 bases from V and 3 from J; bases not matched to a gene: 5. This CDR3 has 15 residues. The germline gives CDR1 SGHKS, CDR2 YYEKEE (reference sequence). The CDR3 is CASSPAGGPNEKLFF. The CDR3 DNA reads TGTGCCAGCAGCCCCGCAGGGGGCCCTAATGAAAAACTGTTTTTT. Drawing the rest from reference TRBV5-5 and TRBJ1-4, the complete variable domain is DAGVTQSPTHLIKTRGQQVTLRCSPISGHKSVSWYQQVLGQGPQFIFQYYEKEERGRGNFPDRFSARQFPNYSSELNVNALLLGDSALYLCASSPAGGPNEKLFFGSGTQLSVL.

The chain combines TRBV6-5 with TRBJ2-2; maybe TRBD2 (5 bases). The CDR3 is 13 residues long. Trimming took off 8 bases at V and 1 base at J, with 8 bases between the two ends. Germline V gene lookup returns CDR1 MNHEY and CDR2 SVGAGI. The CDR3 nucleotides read TGTGCCAGCGGAGGTCAGAACACCGGGGAGCTGTTTTTT. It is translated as CASGGQNTGELFF.

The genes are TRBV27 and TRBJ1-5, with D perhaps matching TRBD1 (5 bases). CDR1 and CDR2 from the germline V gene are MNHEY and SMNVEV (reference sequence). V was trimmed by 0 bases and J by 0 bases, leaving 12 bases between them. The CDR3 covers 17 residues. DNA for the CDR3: TGTGCCAGCAGTTTATCCGGGGGGTTAGGTAGCAATCAGCCCCAGCATTTT. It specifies CASSLSGGLGSNQPQHF.

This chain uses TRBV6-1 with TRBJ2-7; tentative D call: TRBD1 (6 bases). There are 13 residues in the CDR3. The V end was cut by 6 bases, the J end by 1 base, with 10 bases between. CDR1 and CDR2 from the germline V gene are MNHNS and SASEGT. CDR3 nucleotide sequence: TGTGCCAGCAGAGAGGACAGTTCCTACGAGCAGTACTTC. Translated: CASREDSSYEQYF.

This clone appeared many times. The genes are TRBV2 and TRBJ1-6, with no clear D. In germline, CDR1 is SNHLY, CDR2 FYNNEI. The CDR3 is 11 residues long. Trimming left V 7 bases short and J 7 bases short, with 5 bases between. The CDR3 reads CASTGNSPLHF. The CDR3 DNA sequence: TGTGCCAGCACGGGAAATTCACCCCTCCACTTT.

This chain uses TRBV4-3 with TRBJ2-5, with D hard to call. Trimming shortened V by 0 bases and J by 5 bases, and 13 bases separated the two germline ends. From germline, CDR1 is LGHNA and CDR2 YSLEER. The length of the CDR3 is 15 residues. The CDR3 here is CASSQDLGRMETQYF. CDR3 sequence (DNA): TGCGCCAGCAGCCAAGATCTCGGGCGTATGGAGACCCAGTACTTC.

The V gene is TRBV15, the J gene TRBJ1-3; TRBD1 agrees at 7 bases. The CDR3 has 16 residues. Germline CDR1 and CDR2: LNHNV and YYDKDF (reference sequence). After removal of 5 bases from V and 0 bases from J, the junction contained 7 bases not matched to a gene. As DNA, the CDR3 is TGTGCCACCAGCGGACACAGGGGAAACTCTGGAAACACCATATATTTT. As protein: CATSGHRGNSGNTIYF.

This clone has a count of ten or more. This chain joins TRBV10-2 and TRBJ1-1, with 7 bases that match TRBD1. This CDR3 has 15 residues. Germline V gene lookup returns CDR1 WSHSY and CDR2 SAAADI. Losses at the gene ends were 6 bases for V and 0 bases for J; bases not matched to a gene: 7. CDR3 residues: CASRDRSTMNTEAFF. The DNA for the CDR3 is TGCGCCAGCAGGGACAGGAGCACTATGAACACTGAAGCTTTCTTT.

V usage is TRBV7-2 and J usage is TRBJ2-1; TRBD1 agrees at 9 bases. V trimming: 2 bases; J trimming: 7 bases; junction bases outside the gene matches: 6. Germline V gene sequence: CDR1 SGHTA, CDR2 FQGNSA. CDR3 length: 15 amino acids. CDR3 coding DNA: TGTGCCAGCAGCTTATTCGGCGGACAGGGGAATGAGCAGTTCTTC. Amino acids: CASSLFGGQGNEQFF.

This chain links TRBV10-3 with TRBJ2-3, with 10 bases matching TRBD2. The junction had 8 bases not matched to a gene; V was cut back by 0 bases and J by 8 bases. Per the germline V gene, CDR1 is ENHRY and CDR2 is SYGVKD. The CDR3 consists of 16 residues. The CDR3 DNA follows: TGTGCCATCAGTGAGTCGGCTAGCGGGAGAGGGGGTACGCAGTATTTT. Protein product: CAISESASGRGGTQYF.